The entry that follows covers one TCR beta chain sequence. Its antigen is currently not known. No per-base quality is available; no much larger clone lies one base away. The data derive from a study of T cell clonotyping in hematopoietic cell transplantation (dated by TCRdb to about 2021). Study-wide context: The study collected roughly 150 blood samples from approximately 35 consecutive transplant recipients and their related donors. Recruitment of patients ran from 2015 to January 2017, and follow-up continued until September 2020 or until death.

General study outcomes and caveats: Broader TCR repertoire diversity after transplant was predicted by Inverse Simpson Index values from donors and from recipients before transplant. The sample size was limited and the cells went unsorted, which meant the CD4 and CD8 repertoire contributions could not be told apart. Recipient repertoires showed only a small fraction of overlap with donor repertoires, and over 97% appeared de novo at the given depth. After transplant, TCR diversity in recipients dropped, and pathologically expanded clonotypes increased progressively from day 30 to day 180.

Blood samples for TCR beta sequencing were given by related transplant donors. Using Nuclei Lysis Solution, genomic DNA was extracted from unfractionated peripheral blood mononuclear cells that were either fresh or cryopreserved. TCR beta CDR3 regions were amplified from genomic DNA with the immunoSEQ assay, a bias-controlled multiplex PCR using V- and J-specific primers. A proprietary barcode and Illumina adapter sequences were added to the CDR3 amplicons in a second PCR step. An Illumina MiSeq instrument was used to sequence the CDR3 libraries. Per the original workflow: immunoSEQ Analyzer 3.0 was used for export and quality control, with R Bioconductor and Immunarch used for downstream analyses. Only productive rearrangements in the normalized downsampled data set went into calculating the repertoire metrics. Clonotypes larger than 5 templates in the normalized cohort were defined as pathologically expanded. Repertoire diversity was measured with the Inverse Simpson Index. CMV-specificity analyses were carried out on the non-normalized data set to capture all clonotypes. The table comes from immuneACCESS by way of TCRdb, which keeps in-frame sequences with V and J called. Part of the clones is missing from these tables; in studies checked, under half for an unresolved V gene and the rest for unknown reasons. V and J calls and clone size are given by that table; D and trimming were obtained from the DNA. In this sample the table shows about 69,000 clones, 90% to 95% of which occur a single time. More than 1.5% of the sample is in the top ten clones.

The clonotype was recovered from a middle-aged man in good health. Some clones in this sample may be carry-over from other donors' samples. The sample taken for sequencing was peripheral blood mononuclear cells.

The nucleotide sequence reads TGTGCCATCAGTGAGTCCCCCCAGGGACTGCTTGGCTATGGCTACACCTTC. This yields the protein CAISESPQGLLGYGYTF. The rearranged segments are TRBV10-3 and TRBJ1-2; TRBD1 is possibly the D segment (5 matching bases). The germline V gene sets CDR1 to ENHRY and CDR2 to SYGVKD. Inclusive of the bounding cysteine and phenylalanine, the CDR3 is 17 residues long. Only the CDR3 DNA stays, 51 bases, in frame from base 1. A distance of 18 bases separates the germline ends of V and J, which lose 0 bases and 4 bases respectively.